This TCR beta chain came from a study of T cells in Graves' hyperthyroidism and ophthalmopathy. Study-wide context: Sampling of peripheral blood happened at initial diagnosis, prior to any treatment. Study-level findings and limits: The model identified upcoming ophthalmopathy a median about six months ahead of onset.

The CDR3 spans 16 residues. Germline V gives CDR1 SGHRS, CDR2 YFSETQ. Losses at the gene ends were 5 bases for V and 1 base for J; bases not matched to a gene: 8. An absence of ophthalmopathy progression within 18 months meant stable Graves' hyperthyroidism. Criteria for exclusion of patients were uncontrolled infection, other autoimmune disease, pregnancy or lactation. The investigators amplified TCR beta CDR3 regions from RNA transcripts. HTBI primers were used for first-round RT-PCR of the TCR CDR3. TCRdb re-analysed the multiplex PCR reads in MiXCR, keeping a single row per CDR3 protein. The sample lists a few hundred thousand distinct CDR3 sequences, approximately 13% occurring once. This clonotype was seen ten or more times. The antigen is not known.

This TCR was recovered from a young woman with Graves' hyperthyroidism. The sequenced material came from blood. The V gene is TRBV5-1, the J gene TRBJ2-2, with 7 bases lining up with TRBD2. The CDR3 region is CASSQSGTVNTGELFF. For the CDR3, the DNA is TGCGCCAGCAGTCAAAGCGGGACGGTGAACACCGGGGAGCTGTTTTTT.